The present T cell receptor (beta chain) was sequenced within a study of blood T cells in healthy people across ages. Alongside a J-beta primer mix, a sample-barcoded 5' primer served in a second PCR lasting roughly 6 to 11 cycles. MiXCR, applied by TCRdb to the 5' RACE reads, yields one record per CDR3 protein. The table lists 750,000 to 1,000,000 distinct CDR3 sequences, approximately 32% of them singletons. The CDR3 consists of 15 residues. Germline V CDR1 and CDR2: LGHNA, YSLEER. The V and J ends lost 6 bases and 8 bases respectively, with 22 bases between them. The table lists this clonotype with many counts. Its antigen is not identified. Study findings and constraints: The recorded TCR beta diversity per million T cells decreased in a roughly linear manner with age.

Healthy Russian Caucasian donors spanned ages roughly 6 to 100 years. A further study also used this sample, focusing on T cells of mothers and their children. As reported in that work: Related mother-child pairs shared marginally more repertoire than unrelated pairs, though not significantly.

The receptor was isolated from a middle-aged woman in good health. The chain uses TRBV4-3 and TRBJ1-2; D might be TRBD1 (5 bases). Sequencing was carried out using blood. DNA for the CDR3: TGCGCCAGCAGAAAGGTGGGGGAAGGTCCCTCCGGCTACACCTTC. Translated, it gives CASRKVGEGPSGYTF.